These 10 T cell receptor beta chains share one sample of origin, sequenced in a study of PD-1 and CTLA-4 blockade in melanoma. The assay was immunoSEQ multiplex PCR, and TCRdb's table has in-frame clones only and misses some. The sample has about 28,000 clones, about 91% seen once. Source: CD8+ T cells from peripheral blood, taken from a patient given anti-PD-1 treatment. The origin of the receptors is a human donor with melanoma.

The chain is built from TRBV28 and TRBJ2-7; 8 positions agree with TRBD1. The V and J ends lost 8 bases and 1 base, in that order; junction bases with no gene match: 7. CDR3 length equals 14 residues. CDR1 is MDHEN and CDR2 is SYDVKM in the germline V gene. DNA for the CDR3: TGTGCCAGCGAACGGACAGGGCTTTCCTACGAGCAGTACTTC. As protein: CASERTGLSYEQYF. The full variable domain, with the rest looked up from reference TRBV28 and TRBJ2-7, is DVKVTQSSRYLVKRTGEKVFLECVQDMDHENMFWYRQDPGLGLRLIYFSYDVKMKEKGDIPEGYSVSREKKERFSLILESASTNQTSMYLCASERTGLSYEQYFGPGTRLTVT.

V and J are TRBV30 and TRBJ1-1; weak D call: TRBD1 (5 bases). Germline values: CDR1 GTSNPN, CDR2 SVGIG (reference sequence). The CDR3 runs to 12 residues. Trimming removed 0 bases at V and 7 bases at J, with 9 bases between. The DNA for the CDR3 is TGTGCCTGGAGTGTACGGGGCGGTGAAGCTTTCTTT. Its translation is CAWSVRGGEAFF.

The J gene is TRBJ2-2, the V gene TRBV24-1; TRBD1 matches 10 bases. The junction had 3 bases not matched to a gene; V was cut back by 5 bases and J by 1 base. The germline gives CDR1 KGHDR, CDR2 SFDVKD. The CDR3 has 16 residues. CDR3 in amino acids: CATSGDRGRNTGELFF. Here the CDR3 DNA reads TGTGCCACCAGTGGAGACAGGGGGCGGAACACCGGGGAGCTGTTTTTT.

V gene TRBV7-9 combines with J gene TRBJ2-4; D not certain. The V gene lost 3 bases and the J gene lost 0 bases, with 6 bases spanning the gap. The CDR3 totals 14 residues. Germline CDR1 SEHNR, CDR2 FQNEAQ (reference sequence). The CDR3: CASSFTEAKNIQYF. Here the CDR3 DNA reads TGTGCCAGCAGCTTTACAGAAGCCAAAAACATTCAGTACTTC.

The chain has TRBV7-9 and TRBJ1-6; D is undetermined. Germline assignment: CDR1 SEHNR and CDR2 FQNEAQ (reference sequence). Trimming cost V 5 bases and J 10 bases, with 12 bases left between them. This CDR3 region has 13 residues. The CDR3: CASSPPGESPLHF. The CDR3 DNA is TGTGCCAGCAGCCCCCCTGGGGAGTCACCCCTCCACTTT.

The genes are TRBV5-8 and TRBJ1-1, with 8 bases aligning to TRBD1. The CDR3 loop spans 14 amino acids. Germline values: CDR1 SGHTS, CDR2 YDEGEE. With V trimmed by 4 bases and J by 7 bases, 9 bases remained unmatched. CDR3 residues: CASSLAGTGYEAFF. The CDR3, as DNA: TGTGCCAGCAGCCTTGCCGGGACAGGATATGAAGCTTTCTTT.

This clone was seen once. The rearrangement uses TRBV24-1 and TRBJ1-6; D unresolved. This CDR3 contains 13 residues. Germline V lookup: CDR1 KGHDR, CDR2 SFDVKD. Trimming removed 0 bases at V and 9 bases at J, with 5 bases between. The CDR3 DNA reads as TGTGCCACCAGTGATTTGACCGGTTCACCCCTCCACTTT. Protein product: CATSDLTGSPLHF.

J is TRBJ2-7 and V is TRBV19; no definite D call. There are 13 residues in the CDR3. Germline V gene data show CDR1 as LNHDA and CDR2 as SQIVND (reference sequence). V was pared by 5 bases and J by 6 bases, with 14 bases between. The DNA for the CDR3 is TGTGCCAGTAGTCTCACTCCCTTACTCGAGCAGTACTTC. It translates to CASSLTPLLEQYF.

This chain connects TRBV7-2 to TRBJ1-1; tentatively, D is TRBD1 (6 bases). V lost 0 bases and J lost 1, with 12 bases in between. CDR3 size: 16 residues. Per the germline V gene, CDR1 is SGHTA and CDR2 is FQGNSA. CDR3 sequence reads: CASSLATTGSNTEAFF. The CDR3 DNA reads TGTGCCAGCAGCTTAGCTACCACAGGGTCGAACACTGAAGCTTTCTTT.

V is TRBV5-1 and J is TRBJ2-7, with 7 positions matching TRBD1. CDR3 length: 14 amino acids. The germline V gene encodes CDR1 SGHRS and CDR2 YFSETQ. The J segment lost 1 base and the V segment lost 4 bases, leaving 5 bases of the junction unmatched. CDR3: CASSDRDRSYEQYF. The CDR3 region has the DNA TGCGCCAGCAGCGATCGGGACAGATCCTACGAGCAGTACTTC.